This T cell receptor beta chain came from a study of blood T cell repertoires in COVID-19. About the study: The study drew acute and convalescent COVID-19 samples from the United States, Italy and Spain. T cells, B-cell-depleted T cells, or PBMCs supplied cDNA or gDNA.

This clone was counted a few times. As originally analysed: Reference gene primer amplification gave estimated nucleated cell counts. Libraries were prepared by immunoSEQ multiplex PCR; TCRdb keeps only in-frame clonotypes and omits some of them. V and J calls and clone size are those listed in that table; D and trimming were worked out from the DNA. The data contain about 62,000 clones, approximately 80% of them singletons. V was pared by 6 bases and J by 6 bases, with 12 bases between. This CDR3 has 13 residues. Germline values: CDR1 SGHTA, CDR2 FQGNSA. The source of this sequence is a woman in her fifties or sixties with active or convalescent COVID-19. Sequenced: peripheral blood. The genes are TRBV7-2 and TRBJ1-5; no firm D call. In DNA form, the CDR3 reads TGTGCCAGCAGTATTCAAACTCGTCAGCCCCAGCATTTT. The encoded protein is CASSIQTRQPQHF.